Listed here are 13 T cell receptor beta chains from one sample, sequenced in a study of beta chain features in type 1 diabetes. Reverse transcription of all isolated RNA meant that expressed TCRB transcripts were sequenced. TCRdb's copy holds only in-frame clones and misses some; the assay was immunoSEQ multiplex PCR. The sample contains some 63,000 clones, approximately 62% of which appear only once. Sequenced material: Tregs from blood. Source of these receptors: a woman aged 18-35 years in good health.

The sample holds one count of this clone. V is TRBV9 and J is TRBJ2-2, with TRBD1 as a possible D gene (5 bases). The CDR3 contains 17 residues. The V gene lost 4 bases and the J gene lost 4 bases, with 20 bases spanning the gap. The germline V gene encodes CDR1 SGDLS and CDR2 YYNGEE. CDR3 bases: TGTGCCAGCAGCCCCCCGCACCTTGGGGCTATCACCGGGGAGCTGTTTTTT. Amino acid sequence: CASSPPHLGAITGELFF.

The rearrangement uses TRBV18 and TRBJ1-5; 7 nucleotides align to TRBD1. The CDR3 totals 16 residues. J was trimmed by 0 bases and V by 3 bases; bases with no gene match: 5. Germline lookup yields CDR1 KGHSH and CDR2 LQKENI. The CDR3 is CASSPGQGDSNQPQHF. The CDR3 coding sequence is TGTGCCAGCTCACCTGGTCAGGGGGATAGCAATCAGCCCCAGCATTTT.

This sequence joins TRBV7-9 and TRBJ2-1; perhaps TRBD2 as D (5 bases). V was cut by 2 bases and J by 7 bases, with 6 bases left in between. This CDR3 comprises 12 residues. The germline V gene has CDR1 SEHNR and CDR2 FQNEAQ (reference sequence). The CDR3 protein is CASSLSGNEQFF. Here the CDR3 DNA reads TGTGCCAGCAGCTTAAGCGGAAATGAGCAGTTCTTC.

V is TRBV5-1 and J is TRBJ2-2; 10 bases match TRBD2. The germline V gene has CDR1 SGHRS and CDR2 YFSETQ. The CDR3 length is 17 residues. Trimming took 5 bases from V and 1 from J; bases not matched to a gene: 8. CDR3 region: CASSLGSSGRNTGELFF. The CDR3 bases are TGCGCCAGCAGTTTAGGGTCTAGCGGGAGGAACACCGGGGAGCTGTTTTTT.

The CDR3 DNA follows: TGTGCCAGCAGCGTAGAAAGCGAATCCTACAATGAGCAGTTCTTC. This translates into CASSVESESYNEQFF. V is TRBV9 and J is TRBJ2-1; D unresolved. The CDR3 totals 15 residues. Per the germline V gene, CDR1 is SGDLS and CDR2 is YYNGEE. V lost 0 bases and J lost 1, with 8 bases in between.

The chain couples TRBV5-1 to TRBJ2-3; 11 nucleotides match TRBD2. The CDR3 has 17 amino acids. CDR1 is SGHRS, CDR2 YFSETQ, per germline. The V gene end was trimmed by 0 bases and the J gene end by 1 base; junction bases not matched to a gene: 4. Written as DNA, the CDR3 is TGCGCCAGCAGCTTGGCCCCGACTAGCGGGGGCACAGATACGCAGTATTTT. This sequence encodes CASSLAPTSGGTDTQYF.

The J gene is TRBJ1-6, the V gene TRBV4-1; 7 bases match TRBD1. V was pared by 4 bases and J by 9 bases, with 9 bases of the junction left unmatched. Germline values: CDR1 MGHRA, CDR2 YSYEKL. The CDR3 extends over 15 amino acids. DNA for the CDR3: TGCGCCAGCAGCCCTCAGGGGGGAAGTGTTTCACCCCTCCACTTT. This translates into CASSPQGGSVSPLHF.

The chain has TRBV9 and TRBJ2-3, with 7 bases fitting TRBD2. The CDR3 sequence is 16 residues long. Per the germline V gene, CDR1 is SGDLS and CDR2 is YYNGEE. V was pared by 0 bases and J by 4 bases, with 8 bases of the junction left unmatched. The CDR3 coding sequence is TGTGCCAGCAGCGTAGTGGGGAGACTAGCTGCAGATACGCAGTATTTT. Translation: CASSVVGRLAADTQYF.

This clone rates as medium-sized (0.01 to 0.1%). The chain joins TRBV4-1 to TRBJ2-7; 9 positions agree with TRBD2. The CDR3 runs to 16 residues. CDR1 is MGHRA and CDR2 is YSYEKL in the germline V gene. The V gene end was trimmed by 1 base and the J gene end by 5 bases; junction bases not matched to a gene: 9. In nucleotides, the CDR3 is TGCGCCAGCAGCCAAGGCCTTAGCGGGAGCGTCAACGAGCAGTACTTC. Encoded protein: CASSQGLSGSVNEQYF.

This clone was recorded a few times. V usage is TRBV10-3 and J usage is TRBJ1-2; 7 bases map to TRBD1. This CDR3 spans 11 amino acids. Trimming cost V 4 bases and J 7 bases; bases outside gene matches: 0. Looked up from germline, CDR1 is ENHRY and CDR2 is SYGVKD. CDR3 sequence: CAISGTGGYTF. DNA of the CDR3: TGTGCCATCAGTGGGACAGGTGGCTACACCTTC.

This clone was seen only a few times. The chain is built from TRBV7-2 and TRBJ2-3, with 9 bases matching TRBD2. The ends lost 1 base at V and 8 bases at J; junction bases unmatched: 7. The CDR3 has 15 residues. The germline V gene encodes CDR1 SGHTA and CDR2 FQGNSA. The CDR3 DNA follows: TGTGCCAGCAGCTTAGGACTAGCGGCAGCTGGTACGCAGTATTTT. This translates into CASSLGLAAAGTQYF.

This chain joins TRBV18 and TRBJ1-1; no reliable D call. Germline lookup yields CDR1 KGHSH and CDR2 LQKENI. V lost 3 bases, J lost 3 bases, and 8 bases lay in between. The CDR3 contains 13 residues. The DNA of the CDR3 is TGTGCCAGCTCACCCACTCCGGACACTGAAGCTTTCTTT. This encodes CASSPTPDTEAFF.

The chain combines TRBV5-1 with TRBJ1-3, with D uncertain. Trimming took off 0 bases at V and 0 bases at J, with 10 bases between the two ends. The germline V gene has CDR1 SGHRS and CDR2 YFSETQ. CDR3 size: 16 residues. Here the CDR3 reads CASSLATATSGNTIYF. The CDR3 DNA follows: TGCGCCAGCAGCTTGGCCACAGCCACCTCTGGAAACACCATATATTTT. Variable domain in full (rest from reference TRBV5-1 and TRBJ1-3): KAGVTQTPRYLIKTRGQQVTLSCSPISGHRSVSWYQQTPGQGLQFLFEYFSETQRNKGNFPGRFSGRQFSNSRSEMNVSTLELGDSALYLCASSLATATSGNTIYFGEGSWLTVV.